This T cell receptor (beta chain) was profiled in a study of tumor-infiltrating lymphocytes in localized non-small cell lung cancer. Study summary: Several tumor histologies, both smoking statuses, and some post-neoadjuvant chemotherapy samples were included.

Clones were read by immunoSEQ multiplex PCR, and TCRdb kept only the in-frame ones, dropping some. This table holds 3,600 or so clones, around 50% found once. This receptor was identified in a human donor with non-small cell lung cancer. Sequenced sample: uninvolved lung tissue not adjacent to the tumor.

As DNA, the CDR3 is TGTGCCAGCAGCCAAGAGATAGGAGCCGGGGAGCTGTTTTTT. This translates into CASSQEIGAGELFF. The chain links TRBV14 to TRBJ2-2; the D is unclear. Germline CDR1 is SGHDN and CDR2 is FVKESK. The CDR3 consists of 14 residues. Trimming cost V 0 bases and J 6 bases, with 8 bases left between them.